This TCR beta chain was captured in a study of OX40 agonist ivuxolimab in advanced cancers. The length of the CDR3 is 15 residues. The V gene's germline CDR1 is LNHNV and CDR2 YYDKDF (reference sequence). Trimming removed 1 base at V and 3 bases at J, with 11 bases between. Using immunoSEQ multiplex PCR, the repertoire was profiled, and TCRdb retains in-frame clones only, with some absent. The table shows about 80,000 clones, with 80% to 90% occurring only once. This receptor was obtained from an adult with an advanced solid tumor such as melanoma, head and neck, liver or kidney cancer. The sample consisted of CD4+ or CD8+ T cells sorted from blood, taken in a trial of the OX40 agonist ivuxolimab. This chain uses TRBV15 with TRBJ2-3; D not certain. CDR3 DNA sequence: TGTGCCACCAGCAGAGGGGCAGTAAAGACAGATACGCAGTATTTT. As protein: CATSRGAVKTDTQYF.